The present T cell receptor beta chain was sequenced within a study of CD8 T cells in ankylosing spondylitis. This clonotype was counted ten times or more. Its antigen is unknown. The DNA is omitted, as the CDR3 cannot be located on it reliably, and the CDR3 follows TCRdb's listing. Each CDR3 protein gets one entry after TCRdb re-called the 5' RACE reads with MiXCR. The table includes some 130,000 distinct CDR3 sequences, roughly 8% detected once. General study results and limits: As reported, disease-linked clones showed significant enrichment in matched ankylosing spondylitis synovial fluid. There was a TCR beta motif, made of eight highly homologous variants, that appeared characteristic of ankylosing spondylitis blood.

The germline gives CDR1 MNHEY, CDR2 SVGAGI. The CDR3 is 14 amino acids in total, end residues counted. The specimen sequenced was synovial fluid, either unsorted or a sorted T cell fraction (not recorded which). V and J are TRBV6-5 and TRBJ2-7. This clonotype was sampled from a male donor with ankylosing spondylitis. Here the CDR3 reads CASSTSDGIYEQYF.